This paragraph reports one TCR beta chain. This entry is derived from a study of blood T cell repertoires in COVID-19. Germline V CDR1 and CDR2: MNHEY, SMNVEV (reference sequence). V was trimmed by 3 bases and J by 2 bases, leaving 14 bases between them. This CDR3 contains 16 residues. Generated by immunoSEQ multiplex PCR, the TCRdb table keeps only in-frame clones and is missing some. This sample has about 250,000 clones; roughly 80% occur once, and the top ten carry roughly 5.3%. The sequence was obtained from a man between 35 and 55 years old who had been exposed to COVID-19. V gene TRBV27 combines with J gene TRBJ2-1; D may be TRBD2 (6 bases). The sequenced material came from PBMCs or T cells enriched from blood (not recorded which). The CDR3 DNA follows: TGTGCCAGCAGTTTCGGCTGGTTAGCGGCCTACAATGAGCAGTTCTTC. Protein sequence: CASSFGWLAAYNEQFF.